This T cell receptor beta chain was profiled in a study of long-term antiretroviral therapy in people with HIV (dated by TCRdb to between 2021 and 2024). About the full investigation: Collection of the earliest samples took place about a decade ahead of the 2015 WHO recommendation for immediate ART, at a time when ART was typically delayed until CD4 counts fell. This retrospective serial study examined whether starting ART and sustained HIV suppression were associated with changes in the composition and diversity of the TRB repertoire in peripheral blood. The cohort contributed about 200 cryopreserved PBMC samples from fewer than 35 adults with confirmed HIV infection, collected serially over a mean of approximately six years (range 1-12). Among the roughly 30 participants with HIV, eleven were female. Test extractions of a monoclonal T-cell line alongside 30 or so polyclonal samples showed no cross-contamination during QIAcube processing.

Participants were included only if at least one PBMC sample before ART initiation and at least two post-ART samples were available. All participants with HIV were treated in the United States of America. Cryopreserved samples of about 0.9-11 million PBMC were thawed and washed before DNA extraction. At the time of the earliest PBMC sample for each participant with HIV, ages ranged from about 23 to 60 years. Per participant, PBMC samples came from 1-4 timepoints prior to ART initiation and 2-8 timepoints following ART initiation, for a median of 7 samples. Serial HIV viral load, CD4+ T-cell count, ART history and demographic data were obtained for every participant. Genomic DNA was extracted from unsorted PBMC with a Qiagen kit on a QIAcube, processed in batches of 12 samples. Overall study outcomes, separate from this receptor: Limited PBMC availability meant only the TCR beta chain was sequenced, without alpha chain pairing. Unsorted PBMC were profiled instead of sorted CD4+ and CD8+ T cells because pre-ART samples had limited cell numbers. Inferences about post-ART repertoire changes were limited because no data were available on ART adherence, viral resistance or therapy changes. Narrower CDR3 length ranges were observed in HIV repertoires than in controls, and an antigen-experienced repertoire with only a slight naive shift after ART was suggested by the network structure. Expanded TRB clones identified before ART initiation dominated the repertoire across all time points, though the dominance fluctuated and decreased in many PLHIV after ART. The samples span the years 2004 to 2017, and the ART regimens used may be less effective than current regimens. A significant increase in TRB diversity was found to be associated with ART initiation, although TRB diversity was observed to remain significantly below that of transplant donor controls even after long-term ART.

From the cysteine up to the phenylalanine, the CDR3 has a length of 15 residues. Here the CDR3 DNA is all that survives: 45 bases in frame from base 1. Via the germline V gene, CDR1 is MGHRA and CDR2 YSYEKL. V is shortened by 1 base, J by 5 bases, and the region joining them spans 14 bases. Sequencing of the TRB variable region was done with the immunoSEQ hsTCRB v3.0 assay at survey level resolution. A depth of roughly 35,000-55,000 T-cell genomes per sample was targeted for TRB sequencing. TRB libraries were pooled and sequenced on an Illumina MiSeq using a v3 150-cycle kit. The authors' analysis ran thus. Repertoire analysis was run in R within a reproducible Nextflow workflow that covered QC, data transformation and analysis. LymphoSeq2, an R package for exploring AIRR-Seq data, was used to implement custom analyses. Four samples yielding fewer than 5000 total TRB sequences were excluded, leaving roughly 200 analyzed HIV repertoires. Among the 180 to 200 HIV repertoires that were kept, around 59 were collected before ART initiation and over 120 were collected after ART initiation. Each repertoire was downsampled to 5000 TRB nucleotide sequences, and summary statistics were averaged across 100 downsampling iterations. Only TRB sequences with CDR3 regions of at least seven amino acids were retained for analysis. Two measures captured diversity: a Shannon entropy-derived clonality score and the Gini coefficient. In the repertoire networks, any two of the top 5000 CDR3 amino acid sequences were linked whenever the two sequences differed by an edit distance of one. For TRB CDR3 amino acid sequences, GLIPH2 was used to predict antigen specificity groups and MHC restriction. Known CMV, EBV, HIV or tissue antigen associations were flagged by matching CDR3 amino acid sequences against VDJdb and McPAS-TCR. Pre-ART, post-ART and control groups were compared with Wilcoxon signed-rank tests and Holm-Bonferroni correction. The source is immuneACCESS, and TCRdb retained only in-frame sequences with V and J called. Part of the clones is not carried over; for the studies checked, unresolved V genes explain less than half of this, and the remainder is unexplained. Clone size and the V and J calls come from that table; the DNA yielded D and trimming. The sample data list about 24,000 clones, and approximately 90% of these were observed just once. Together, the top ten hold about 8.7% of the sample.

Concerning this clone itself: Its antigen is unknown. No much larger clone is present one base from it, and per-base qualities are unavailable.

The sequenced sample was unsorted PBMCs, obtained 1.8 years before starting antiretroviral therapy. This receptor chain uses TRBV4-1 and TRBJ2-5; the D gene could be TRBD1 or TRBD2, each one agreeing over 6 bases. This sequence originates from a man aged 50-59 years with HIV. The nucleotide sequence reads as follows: TGCGCCAGCAGCCAAGGGTCAGTAGGGGGGGAGACCCAGTACTTC. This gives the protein CASSQGSVGGETQYF.